This T cell receptor beta chain derives from a study of blood T cell repertoires in COVID-19. The length of the CDR3 is 16 residues. From germline, CDR1 is LNHDA and CDR2 SQIVND (reference sequence). V lost 5 bases and J lost 5, with 21 bases in between. Authors' data handling: Using reference gene primer amplification, nucleated cell counts were estimated. The protocol was immunoSEQ multiplex PCR, while the TCRdb copy is restricted to in-frame clones and leaves out a portion. Clonal size and the V and J genes are those of that table, whereas D and trimming came from the DNA. The sample has around 89,000 clones; 89% are singletons.

Sequenced: peripheral blood. The rearrangement joins TRBV19 to TRBJ1-1, with D perhaps matching TRBD1 (5 bases). The TCR was taken from a man aged 45 to 65 with acute or convalescent COVID-19. The CDR3 DNA reads as TGTGCCAGTAGTCCGCCAGGGCTGCGCGGGGCAACTGAAGCTTTCTTT. This sequence encodes CASSPPGLRGATEAFF.